This is a list of T cell receptor beta chains from one sample in a study of cytomegalovirus exposure and HLA in healthy donors. Produced via immunoSEQ multiplex PCR; TCRdb's table is partial and in-frame only. The sample lists about 160,000 clones, around 77% occurring once. Sequenced material: PBMCs. The receptors were gathered from a man aged 25 to 40 in good health and CMV-seropositive. Each CDR3 is given with its conserved first and last residue. The D gene is left open where the match is weak. Clone size is not always given. Where it is, it says once, few, many or a class for expanded clones.

>TRBV9|TRBJ2-4|-|-
TGTGCCAGCAGCGCCGAAGGGGGAAACCTCAAAAACATTCAGTACTTC
CASSAEGGNLKNIQYF
>TRBV6-6|TRBJ1-5|-|-
TGTGCCAGCAGTTATTCCTCAGGGAGCAATCAGCCCCAGCATTTT
CASSYSSGSNQPQHF
>TRBV28|TRBJ2-7|-|-
TGTGCCAGCAGACAGCAGACCTACGAGCAGTACTTC
CASRQQTYEQYF
>TRBV14|TRBJ2-7|TRBD1|-
TGTGCCAGCAGCCAGATGACAGGGGGGGATTACGAGCAGTACTTC
CASSQMTGGDYEQYF
>TRBV7-9|TRBJ1-4|-|-
TGTGCCAGCAGCTTAGTGGCCGCAGGGGTTGAAAAACTGTTTTTT
CASSLVAAGVEKLFF
>TRBV5-1|TRBJ2-3|-|once
TGCGCCAGCAGCGTAGACTTCGACACAGATACGCAGTATTTT
CASSVDFDTDTQYF
>TRBV19|TRBJ1-1|-|few
TGTGCGGTGGGGGTTGGGGGAGGAACTGAAGCTTTCTTT
CAVGVGGGTEAFF
>TRBV2|TRBJ1-1|-|-
TGTGCCAGCAGTGACAGGGAGGGCACTGAAGCTTTCTTT
CASSDREGTEAFF
>TRBV5-4|TRBJ2-3|-|-
TGTGCCAGCAGCGGCGATAGCGGAGATACGCAGTATTTT
CASSGDSGDTQYF
>TRBV2|TRBJ2-7|TRBD2|few
TGTGCCAGCAGCGCAAGCGGGGGGGACTCCTACGAGCAGTACTTC
CASSASGGDSYEQYF
>TRBV25-1|TRBJ2-7|-|-
TGTGCCAGCAGTGAATCCGGGCACAGGGGGGGCCACGAGCAGTACTTC
CASSESGHRGGHEQYF
>TRBV28|TRBJ2-5|-|few
TGTGCCAGCAGTTTGGGGGCCCGGGGGACCCAGTACTTC
CASSLGARGTQYF
>TRBV28|TRBJ2-5|-|few
TGTGCCAGCAGTCAGGGCAGTCAAGAGACCCAGTACTTC
CASSQGSQETQYF
>TRBV27|TRBJ1-1|-|-
TGTGCCAGCAGCCTAGGGGCAGGGAGGGGTCTGGACACTGAAGCTTTCTTT
CASSLGAGRGLDTEAFF
>TRBV4-1|TRBJ1-3|-|-
TGCGCCAGCAGCCAACCGGTCTTTCCTGGAAACACCATATATTTT
CASSQPVFPGNTIYF
>TRBV7-2|TRBJ2-7|TRBD2|-
TGTGCCAGCAGCGCTACTAGCGGCTCCTACGAGCAGTACTTC
CASSATSGSYEQYF
>TRBV6-1|TRBJ1-2|TRBD1|once
TGTGCCAGCGAGGGACAGTCCTATGGCTACACCTTC
CASEGQSYGYTF
>TRBV29-1|TRBJ2-2|-|few
TGCAGCGTTGGGTCGGGGGCCGGGGAGCTGTTTTTT
CSVGSGAGELFF
>TRBV10-3|TRBJ1-4|-|-
TGTGCCATCAGGGACAGCCCTAATGAAAAACTGTTTTTT
CAIRDSPNEKLFF
>TRBV10-3|TRBJ2-7|TRBD1|-
TGTGCCATCAGTGACGACAGGGCGGCCTACGAGCAGTACTTC
CAISDDRAAYEQYF
>TRBV4-1|TRBJ2-1|TRBD2|-
TGCGCCAGCAGCCCCCCTAGCGGCCCGGGGAATGAGCAGTTCTTC
CASSPPSGPGNEQFF
>TRBV6-6|TRBJ2-1|-|-
TGTGCCAGCAGTTACTCTGACAGCAATGAGCAGTTCTTC
CASSYSDSNEQFF
>TRBV5-1|TRBJ2-5|-|-
TGCGCCAGCAGCTTCTCAGCGGGTGAAGAGACCCAGTACTTC
CASSFSAGEETQYF
>TRBV30|TRBJ2-7|TRBD1|-
TGTGCCTGGAGTGTACGTTCCCTTAGGACAGGGATAACCTACGAGCAGTACTTC
CAWSVRSLRTGITYEQYF
>TRBV28|TRBJ2-5|-|-
TGTGCCAGCAGTCAGATACGAGGGGGACAAGAGACCCAGTACTTC
CASSQIRGGQETQYF
>TRBV27|TRBJ1-5|-|-
TGTGCCAGCAGTTTAGCAGGGAGCAATCAGCCCCAGCATTTT
CASSLAGSNQPQHF
>TRBV27|TRBJ2-1|-|-
TGTGCCAGCAGTTCCCGCAATGAGCAGTTCTTC
CASSSRNEQFF
>TRBV2|TRBJ2-7|-|-
TGTGCCAGCAGTGAAAACCCACGGACTTTTGGGTCCGAGCAGTACTTC
CASSENPRTFGSEQYF
>TRBV10-3|TRBJ2-5|TRBD1|-
TGTGCCATCAGTGGGGACAGGCAAGAGACCCAGTACTTC
CAISGDRQETQYF
>TRBV4-1|TRBJ1-1|-|-
TGCGCCAGCAGCCACAGGAACACTGAAGCTTTCTTT
CASSHRNTEAFF
>TRBV7-9|TRBJ2-7|-|-
TGTGCCAGCAGCTTAGTTCCGGCTCCAGGTGAGCAGTACTTC
CASSLVPAPGEQYF
>TRBV28|TRBJ1-5|-|-
TGTGACCCGCAGGGGAATAGCAATCAGCCCCAGCATTTT
CDPQGNSNQPQHF
>TRBV30|TRBJ2-6|-|-
TGTGCCTGGAGAAACAGGGTCTCAGGGGCCAACGTCCTGACTTTC
CAWRNRVSGANVLTF
>TRBV6-5|TRBJ1-4|TRBD1|few
TGTGCCAGCAGTTATACAGGGGTTGATAATGAAAAACTGTTTTTT
CASSYTGVDNEKLFF
>TRBV28|TRBJ1-3|-|few
TGTGCCAGCATAGGGGGACAACAATATGGAAACACCATATATTTT
CASIGGQQYGNTIYF
>TRBV21-1|TRBJ2-7|-|-
TGTGCCAGCAGCACTGGACAGGATACTGAGTACTTC
CASSTGQDTEYF
>TRBV5-1|TRBJ1-5|TRBD1|-
TGCGCCAGCTCCTTGACAGGGGGTCATCAGCCCCAGCATTTT
CASSLTGGHQPQHF
>TRBV29-1|TRBJ1-2|-|-
TGCAGCGTTGGATCCGGGTCCTCTGGCTACACCTTC
CSVGSGSSGYTF
>TRBV19|TRBJ1-5|TRBD1|-
TGTGCCAGTAGCTGGGGGACAGGGGATCAGCCCCAGCATTTT
CASSWGTGDQPQHF
>TRBV21-1|TRBJ2-5|-|-
TGTGCCAGCAGCCAGGCAGGGGTTTTAGAGACCCAGTACTTC
CASSQAGVLETQYF
>TRBV5-1|TRBJ2-2|TRBD2|-
TGCGCCAGCAGCTTGGGCCTAGCGGGGACCGGGGAGCTGTTTTTT
CASSLGLAGTGELFF
>TRBV10-3|TRBJ1-1|-|-
TGTGCCACCGGGACATTGAACACTGAAGCTTTCTTT
CATGTLNTEAFF
>TRBV7-3|TRBJ2-7|TRBD1|-
TGTGCCAGCAGCATCGCGGGACAGGGGGACTACGAGCAGTACTTC
CASSIAGQGDYEQYF